Presented here are 32 T cell receptor beta chains from one specimen sequenced in a study of blood T cell repertoires in COVID-19. Sequenced by immunoSEQ multiplex PCR; TCRdb stores in-frame clones only, minus some. The table includes about 330,000 clones, about 90% detected once. The sequenced sample consisted of PBMCs or T cells enriched from blood (not recorded which). Every receptor here comes from a woman between 25 and 40 years old who had recovered from COVID-19.

This clone appeared a few times. The rearrangement joins TRBV29-1 to TRBJ1-2, with TRBD1 matching 9 bases. V was clipped by 6 bases and J by 6 bases; unmatched bases: 20. This CDR3 has 17 residues. The germline CDR1 and CDR2 sequences are SQVTM and ANQGSEA. Here the CDR3 DNA reads TGCAGCGTCTTAAATACAGGGGGCGCGGATCGGGAGGATGGCTACACCTTC. It is translated as CSVLNTGGADREDGYTF.

The J gene is TRBJ2-3, the V gene TRBV5-4; 8 positions match TRBD2. This CDR3 has 14 amino acids. CDR1 is SGHNT, CDR2 YYREEE, per germline (reference sequence). V was clipped by 0 bases and J by 4 bases; unmatched bases: 1. The DNA for the CDR3 is TGTGCCAGCAGCTTGGTTAGCGGGGCAGATACGCAGTATTTT. Translating gives CASSLVSGADTQYF.

A few counts support this clone. V usage is TRBV2 and J usage is TRBJ1-2, with D possibly being TRBD1 (5 bases). The CDR3 runs 12 residues. Germline-derived CDR1 and CDR2 are SNHLY and FYNNEI. V was cut by 6 bases and J by 2 bases, with 7 bases left in between. The CDR3 DNA follows: TGTGCCAGCAGGGACATAAACTATGGCTACACCTTC. Protein: CASRDINYGYTF.

This clone was seen repeatedly, ten times or more. The CDR3 protein is CSVSRRGTSRNTEAFF. The DNA of the CDR3 is TGCAGCGTTTCCCGGAGAGGGACATCCAGGAACACTGAAGCTTTCTTT. The genes are TRBV29-1 and TRBJ1-1, with D possibly TRBD1 on 6 matching bases. Germline CDR1 is SQVTM and CDR2 is ANQGSEA. V was trimmed by 5 bases and J by 1 base, leaving 20 bases between them. The CDR3 runs 16 residues.

The CDR3 loop reads CTSSLDTGALDSYEQYF. The CDR3 DNA sequence: TGCACCAGCAGCCTAGATACAGGGGCCCTAGATTCCTACGAGCAGTACTTC. This sequence joins TRBV1 and TRBJ2-7; the D call TRBD1 from the table was never checked on the DNA. TRBV1 is an annotated pseudogene. This CDR3 is 17 amino acids long.

V gene TRBV5-6 combines with J gene TRBJ2-7; 8 bases match TRBD2. This CDR3 is built from 16 residues. V was clipped by 3 bases and J by 2 bases; unmatched bases: 10. Germline V gene lookup returns CDR1 SGHDT and CDR2 YYEEEE. The CDR3 DNA is TGTGCCAGCAGCTCCTTACTAGCGGATTCTCCCTACGAGCAGTACTTC. Its protein is CASSSLLADSPYEQYF.

The chain employs TRBV5-1 and TRBJ2-1, with TRBD2 matching over 7 bases. Germline values: CDR1 SGHRS, CDR2 YFSETQ. The V segment lost 2 bases and the J segment 3 bases; nucleotides outside the gene matches: 2. This CDR3 region has 14 residues. The CDR3 spells CASSFRGDYNEQFF. The CDR3 bases are TGCGCCAGCAGCTTCCGGGGGGACTACAATGAGCAGTTCTTC.

V is TRBV18 and J is TRBJ2-4; tentatively, D is TRBD2 (5 bases). Germline-derived CDR1 and CDR2 are KGHSH and LQKENI. With 6 bases removed from V and 0 bases from J, the gap between germline ends came to 15 bases. CDR3 length: 16 residues. The DNA of the CDR3 is TGTGCCAGCTCTGGTGGTTCTGAGGGAGCCAAAAACATTCAGTACTTC. This encodes CASSGGSEGAKNIQYF.

The chain employs TRBV7-3 and TRBJ2-3; D unresolved. Germline lookup yields CDR1 SGHTA and CDR2 FQGTGA. The length of the CDR3 is 14 residues. V was clipped by 6 bases and J by 1 base, with 11 bases between them. CDR3 sequence reads: CASSPTTGTDTQYF. The DNA for the CDR3 is TGTGCCAGCAGTCCGACGACTGGCACAGATACGCAGTATTTT.

This rearrangement joins TRBV15 to TRBJ2-7, with TRBD2 matching over 13 bases. The CDR3 is 18 amino acids. J lost 0 bases, V lost 3 bases, and 8 bases had no gene match. From germline, CDR1 is LNHNV and CDR2 YYDKDF (reference sequence). CDR3 in DNA: TGTGCCACCAGCAGGGGACTAGCGGGGTACTCCAGCTCCTACGAGCAGTACTTC. Translated, it gives CATSRGLAGYSSSYEQYF.

The chain carries TRBV3-1 (or the pseudogene TRBV3-2) and TRBJ1-2; TRBD1 matches at 8 bases. Germline V gives CDR1 LGHDT, CDR2 YNNKEL (reference sequence). The CDR3 has 19 residues. V shed 1 base, J shed 4 bases, and the junction held 17 bases outside the gene matches. The CDR3 region has the DNA TGTGCCAGCAGCCAAGCTTCGACTCAAGTTCAGGGGGCCGGCTATGGCTACACCTTC. Protein sequence: CASSQASTQVQGAGYGYTF.

This chain uses TRBV28 with TRBJ2-1, with a tentative D call TRBD2 (7 bases). From germline, CDR1 is MDHEN and CDR2 SYDVKM. With 3 bases removed from V and 3 bases from J, the gap between germline ends came to 15 bases. This CDR3 has 16 amino acids. CDR3 DNA: TGTGCCAGCAGTTTCCTAACGGGGGGCAACTACAATGAGCAGTTCTTC. Amino acids: CASSFLTGGNYNEQFF.

Here the CDR3 DNA reads TGTGCCAGCGTCAGGGGGCTCGGGTCTGCTGAAGCTTTCTTT. Translation gives CASVRGLGSAEAFF. The rearrangement links TRBV27 to TRBJ1-1; TRBD1 matches 8 bases. Trimming at V came to 8 bases and at J to 6 bases, leaving 11 bases not matched to a gene. The CDR3 length is 14 residues. Per the germline V gene, CDR1 is MNHEY and CDR2 is SMNVEV (reference sequence).

The chain recombines TRBV6-2 or TRBV6-3 with TRBJ1-1; no clear D gene. The CDR3 extends over 17 amino acids. The germline CDR1 and CDR2 sequences are MNHEY and SVGEGT. Deletions cut 2 bases from V and 4 bases from J, with 20 bases between. CDR3 nucleotide sequence: TGTGCCAGCAGTTACCCCCACATGGGAGGCAAGGGCACTGAAGCTTTCTTT. Translating it yields CASSYPHMGGKGTEAFF.

The chain recombines TRBV12-5 with TRBJ2-3, with a possible D match to TRBD1 (6 bases). V shed 7 bases and J shed 3 bases, with 17 bases lying between them. The V gene's germline CDR1 is LGHNT and CDR2 FRNRAP. The CDR3 length is 15 residues. The CDR3 DNA follows: TGTGCTAGTGCCATTGGGGGCGTAATAACAGATACGCAGTATTTT. Its translation is CASAIGGVITDTQYF.

The chain has TRBV9 and TRBJ1-3; unclear D gene. V lost 1 base to trimming and J lost 0 bases, with 5 bases between them. This CDR3 has 14 amino acids. CDR1 is SGDLS and CDR2 is YYNGEE in the germline V gene. The CDR3 sequence: CASSVRGSGNTIYF. In nucleotides, the CDR3 is TGTGCCAGCAGCGTACGGGGCTCTGGAAACACCATATATTTT. Complete variable domain (other parts from reference TRBV9 and TRBJ1-3): DSGVTQTPKHLITATGQRVTLRCSPRSGDLSVYWYQQSLDQGLQFLIQYYNGEERAKGNILERFSAQQFPDLHSELNLSSLELGDSALYFCASSVRGSGNTIYFGEGSWLTVV.

The rearrangement joins TRBV30 to TRBJ2-5; weak D call: TRBD1 (5 bases). The CDR3 spans 16 residues. Germline CDR1 is GTSNPN and CDR2 is SVGIG (reference sequence). V lost 2 bases to trimming and J lost 2 bases, with 18 bases between them. The CDR3 protein is CAWSKKYPGSQETQYF. Written as DNA, the CDR3 is TGTGCCTGGAGTAAAAAGTACCCAGGGTCACAAGAGACCCAGTACTTC.

The V call is TRBV27, the J call TRBJ2-2; D is undetermined. Germline-derived CDR1 and CDR2 are MNHEY and SMNVEV (reference sequence). The CDR3 consists of 14 residues. The V and J ends lost 1 base and 1 base respectively, with 4 bases between them. CDR3 nucleotides: TGTGCCAGCAGTTTATTAATGAACACCGGGGAGCTGTTTTTT. As protein: CASSLLMNTGELFF.

The V gene is TRBV4-2, the J gene TRBJ1-4; 11 bases line up with TRBD1. CDR3 length: 15 residues. Losses at the gene ends were 1 base for V and 8 bases for J; bases not matched to a gene: 3. The V gene's germline CDR1 is LGHNA and CDR2 YNFKEQ. CDR3 in amino acids: CASSQADRGQEKLFF. The CDR3 DNA is TGTGCCAGCAGCCAAGCGGACAGGGGGCAGGAAAAACTGTTTTTT.

A note on this clone: One end of the junction varies from germline; a read error may be responsible. J is TRBJ1-2 and V is TRBV28; D remains unclear. This CDR3 is 11 amino acids long. Germline V gene lookup returns CDR1 MDHEN and CDR2 SYDVKM. The CDR3: CASSSVLNPSF. The CDR3 DNA reads as TGTGCCAGCAGCTCGGTCCTAAATCCTTCCTTC.

The CDR3 DNA reads TGCGCCAGCAGCTTGTTGGGGAGTTTGGGTTCGGTGGGTGAAAAACTGTTTTTT. Translated, it gives CASSLLGSLGSVGEKLFF. The rearrangement links TRBV5-1 to TRBJ1-4; no reliable D call. Trimming removed 1 base from V and 7 bases from J, with 23 bases in between. Germline loops: CDR1 SGHRS, CDR2 YFSETQ. This CDR3 is built from 18 residues.

V and J are TRBV6-4 and TRBJ1-2, with a possible D match to TRBD1 (6 bases). This CDR3 has 13 amino acids. Germline V gene sequence: CDR1 MRHNA, CDR2 SNTAGT. Trimming took 5 bases from V and 2 from J, leaving 9 bases between them. CDR3 protein: CASSPQGNYGYTF. DNA for the CDR3: TGTGCCAGCAGTCCCCAGGGGAACTATGGCTACACCTTC.

The chain joins TRBV5-1 to TRBJ2-2; 7 bases agree with TRBD2. This CDR3 comprises 16 residues. V shed 1 base, J shed 3 bases, and the junction held 6 bases outside the gene matches. From germline, CDR1 is SGHRS and CDR2 YFSETQ. CDR3: CASSLTSGVYTGELFF. CDR3 nucleotide sequence: TGCGCCAGCAGCTTGACAAGCGGGGTCTACACCGGGGAGCTGTTTTTT.

V gene TRBV6-5 combines with J gene TRBJ2-1, with TRBD1 matching over 7 bases. This CDR3 spans 13 amino acids. Germline loops: CDR1 MNHEY, CDR2 SVGAGI. V shed 5 bases and J 7 bases; nucleotides not matched to a gene: 5. The CDR3 is CASSTDRDNEQFF. The CDR3 DNA sequence: TGTGCCAGCAGTACAGACAGGGATAATGAGCAGTTCTTC.

The count of this clone is one. This chain connects TRBV20-1 to TRBJ1-5, with D tentatively TRBD1 (6 bases). This CDR3 is 15 amino acids long. V was clipped by 3 bases and J by 3 bases, with 15 bases between them. Germline assignment: CDR1 DFQATT and CDR2 SNEGSKA (reference sequence). The CDR3 nucleotides read TGCAGTGCTAGTACAGGGCAAAATAACAATCAGCCCCAGCATTTT. Protein product: CSASTGQNNNQPQHF.

The chain joins TRBV5-5 to TRBJ1-3; no clear D gene. Between the trimmed V and J ends, which lost 0 bases and 3 bases, there was a span of 19 bases. Per germline, CDR1 SGHKS and CDR2 YYEKEE (reference sequence). This CDR3 has 18 residues. For the CDR3, the DNA is TGTGCCAGCAGCTTGGAAATTGGGTCCGGGGTTGTTGGAAACACCATATATTTT. Amino acids: CASSLEIGSGVVGNTIYF.

The V gene is TRBV9, the J gene TRBJ2-3; TRBD2 aligns across 11 bases. Germline V gene lookup returns CDR1 SGDLS and CDR2 YYNGEE. This CDR3 contains 19 residues. After removal of 1 base from V and 0 bases from J, the junction contained 10 bases not matched to a gene. The CDR3 protein is CASSVYGLAGGTSTDTQYF. Written as DNA, the CDR3 is TGTGCCAGCAGCGTATACGGGCTAGCGGGGGGAACTAGCACAGATACGCAGTATTTT.

This clone was recorded once. The chain links TRBV5-4 to TRBJ2-3, with TRBD2 identical over 8 bases. With V trimmed by 2 bases and J by 6 bases, 8 bases remained unmatched. Germline CDR1 reads SGHNT; CDR2 reads YYREEE (reference sequence). This CDR3 contains 15 residues. The CDR3 nucleotides are TGTGCCAGCAGCTTAGGGACTAGTCTTTTGGATACGCAGTATTTT. This codes for CASSLGTSLLDTQYF.

The chain uses TRBV6-4 and TRBJ2-1, with 8 nucleotides matching TRBD2. The V segment lost 9 bases and the J segment 0 bases; nucleotides outside the gene matches: 4. The germline V gene has CDR1 MRHNA and CDR2 SNTAGT. The CDR3 has 14 amino acids. CDR3 bases: TGTGCCAGACCGGGACTAGTCTCCTACAATGAGCAGTTCTTC. It codes for CARPGLVSYNEQFF.

The chain has TRBV3-1 (or the pseudogene TRBV3-2) and TRBJ2-5, with 13 bases identical to TRBD2. The trim removed 4 bases at V and 3 bases at J, leaving 11 bases unmatched. Germline CDR1 and CDR2: LGHDT and YNNKEL (reference sequence). The CDR3 totals 18 residues. CDR3 loop: CASSPIPGTSGEKETQYF. DNA for the CDR3: TGTGCCAGCAGCCCCATCCCCGGGACTAGCGGGGAGAAAGAGACCCAGTACTTC.

Written as DNA, the CDR3 is TGTGCCAGCAGGGCCAGGGTAAGAGGCACTGAAGCTTTCTTT. Translating it yields CASRARVRGTEAFF. V gene TRBV6-5 combines with J gene TRBJ1-1; a weak D match, TRBD1 (5 bases). V lost 6 bases and J 4 bases, leaving 15 bases between the germline ends. The CDR3 is 14 residues long. Germline V CDR1 and CDR2: MNHEY, SVGAGI.

The chain has TRBV14 and TRBJ1-5, with 7 bases fitting TRBD1. The germline V gene encodes CDR1 SGHDN and CDR2 FVKESK. V was pared by 4 bases and J by 7 bases, with 4 bases of the junction left unmatched. The CDR3 spans 13 residues. The CDR3 is CASSLGQAQPQHF. Written as DNA, the CDR3 is TGTGCCAGCAGCCTAGGACAGGCACAGCCCCAGCATTTT.